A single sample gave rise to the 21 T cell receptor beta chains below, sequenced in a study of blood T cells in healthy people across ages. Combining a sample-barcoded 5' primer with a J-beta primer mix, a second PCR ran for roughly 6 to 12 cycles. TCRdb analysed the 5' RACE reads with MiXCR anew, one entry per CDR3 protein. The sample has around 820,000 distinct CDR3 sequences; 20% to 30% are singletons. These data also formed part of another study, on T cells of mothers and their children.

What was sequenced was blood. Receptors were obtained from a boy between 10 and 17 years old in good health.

CDR3 loop: CSVENKNNYGYTF. DNA for the CDR3: TGCAGCGTTGAGAACAAAAATAACTATGGCTACACCTTC. This sequence joins TRBV29-1 and TRBJ1-2, with unresolved D. Germline CDR1 is SQVTM and CDR2 is ANQGSEA. The CDR3 length is 13 residues. The V end was cut by 3 bases, the J end by 1 base, with 9 bases between.

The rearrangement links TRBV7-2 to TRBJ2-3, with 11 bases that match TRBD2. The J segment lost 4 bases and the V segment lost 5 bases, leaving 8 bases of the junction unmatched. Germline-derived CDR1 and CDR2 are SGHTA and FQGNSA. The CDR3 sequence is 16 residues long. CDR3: CASSGRLAGLADTQYF. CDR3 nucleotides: TGTGCCAGCAGCGGACGACTAGCGGGATTGGCAGATACGCAGTATTTT.

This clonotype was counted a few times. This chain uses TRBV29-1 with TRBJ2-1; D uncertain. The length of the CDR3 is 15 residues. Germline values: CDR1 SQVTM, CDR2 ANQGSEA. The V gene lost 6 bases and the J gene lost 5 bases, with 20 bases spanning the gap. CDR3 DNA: TGCAGCGTAACCGCTGGATACAATCCCGACAATGAGCAGTTCTTC. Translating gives CSVTAGYNPDNEQFF.

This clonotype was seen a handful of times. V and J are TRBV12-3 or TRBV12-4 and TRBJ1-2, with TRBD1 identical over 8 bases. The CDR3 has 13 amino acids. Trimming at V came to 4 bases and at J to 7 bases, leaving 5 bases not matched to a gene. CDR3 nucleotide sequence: TGTGCCAGCAGTTCCCAGGGGGCGCTTGGCTACACCTTC. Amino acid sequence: CASSSQGALGYTF.

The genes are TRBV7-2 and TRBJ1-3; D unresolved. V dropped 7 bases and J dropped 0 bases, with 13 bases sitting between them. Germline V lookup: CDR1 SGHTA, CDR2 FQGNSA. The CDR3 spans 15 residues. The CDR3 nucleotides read TGTGCCAGCATAACCACTGACTTCTCTGGAAACACCATATATTTT. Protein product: CASITTDFSGNTIYF.

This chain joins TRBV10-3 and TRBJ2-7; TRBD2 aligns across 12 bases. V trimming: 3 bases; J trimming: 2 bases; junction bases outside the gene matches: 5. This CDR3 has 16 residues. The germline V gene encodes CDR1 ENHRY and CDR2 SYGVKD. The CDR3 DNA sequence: TGTGCCATCAGTGATTGGCTAGCGGGGGGGACCTACGAGCAGTACTTC. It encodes CAISDWLAGGTYEQYF.

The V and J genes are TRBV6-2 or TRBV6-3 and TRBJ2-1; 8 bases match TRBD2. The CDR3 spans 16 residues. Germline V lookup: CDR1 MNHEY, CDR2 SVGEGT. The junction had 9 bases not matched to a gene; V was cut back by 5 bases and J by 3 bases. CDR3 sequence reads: CASSTPGLVVYNEQFF. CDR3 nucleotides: TGTGCCAGCAGTACCCCGGGACTAGTGGTCTACAATGAGCAGTTCTTC.

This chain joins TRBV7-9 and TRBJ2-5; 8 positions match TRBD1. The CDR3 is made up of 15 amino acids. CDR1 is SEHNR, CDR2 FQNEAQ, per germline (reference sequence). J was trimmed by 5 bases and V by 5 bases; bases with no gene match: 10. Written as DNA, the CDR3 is TGTGCCAGCAGCCTTAGGGCAGGGGGCGCCGAGACCCAGTACTTC. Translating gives CASSLRAGGAETQYF.

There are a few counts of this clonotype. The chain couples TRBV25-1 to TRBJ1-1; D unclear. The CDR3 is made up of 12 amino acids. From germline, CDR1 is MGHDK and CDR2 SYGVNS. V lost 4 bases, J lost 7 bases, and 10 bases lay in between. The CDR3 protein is CASSAYTDEAFF. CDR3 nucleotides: TGTGCCAGCAGTGCCTATACAGATGAAGCTTTCTTT.

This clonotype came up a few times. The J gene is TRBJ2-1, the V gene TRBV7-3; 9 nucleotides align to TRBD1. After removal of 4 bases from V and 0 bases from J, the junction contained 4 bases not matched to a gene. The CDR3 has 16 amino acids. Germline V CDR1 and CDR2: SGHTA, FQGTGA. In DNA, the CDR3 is TGTGCCAGCAGCTCCGGGACAGGGAGCTCCTACAATGAGCAGTTCTTC. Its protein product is CASSSGTGSSYNEQFF.

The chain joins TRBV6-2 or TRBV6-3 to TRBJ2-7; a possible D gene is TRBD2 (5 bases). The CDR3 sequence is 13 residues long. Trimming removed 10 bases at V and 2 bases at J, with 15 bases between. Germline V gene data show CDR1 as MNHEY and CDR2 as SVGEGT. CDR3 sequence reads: CATLDRGPYEQYF. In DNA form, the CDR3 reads TGTGCCACCCTAGACCGGGGTCCCTACGAGCAGTACTTC.

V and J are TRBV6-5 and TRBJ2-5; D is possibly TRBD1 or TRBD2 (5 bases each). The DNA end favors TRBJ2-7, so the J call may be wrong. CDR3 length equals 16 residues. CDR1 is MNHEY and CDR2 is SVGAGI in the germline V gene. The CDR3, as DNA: TGTGCCAGCAGATACCATCTATTGGGGGATCCCTACGAGCAGTACTTC. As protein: CASRYHLLGDPYEQYF.

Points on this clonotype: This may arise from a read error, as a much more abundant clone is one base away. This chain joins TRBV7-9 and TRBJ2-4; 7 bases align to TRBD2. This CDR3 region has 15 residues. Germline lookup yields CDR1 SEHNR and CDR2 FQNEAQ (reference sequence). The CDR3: CASSTGGRPKNMQYF. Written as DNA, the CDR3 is TGTGCCAGCAGCACCGGGGGGAGGCCCAAAAACATGCAGTACTTC.

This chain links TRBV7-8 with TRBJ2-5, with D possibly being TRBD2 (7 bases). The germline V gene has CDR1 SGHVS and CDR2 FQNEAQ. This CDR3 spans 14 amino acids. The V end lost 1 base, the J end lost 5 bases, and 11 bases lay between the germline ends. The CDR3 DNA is TGTGCCAGCAGCTTAGTGGGGGGGCTCGAGACCCAGTACTTC. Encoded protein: CASSLVGGLETQYF. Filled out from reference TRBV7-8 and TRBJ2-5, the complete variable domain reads GAGVSQSPRYKVAKRGQDVALRCDPISGHVSLFWYQQALGQGPEFLTYFQNEAQLDKSGLPSDRFFAERPEGSVSTLKIQRTQQEDSAVYLCASSLVGGLETQYFGPGTRLLVL.

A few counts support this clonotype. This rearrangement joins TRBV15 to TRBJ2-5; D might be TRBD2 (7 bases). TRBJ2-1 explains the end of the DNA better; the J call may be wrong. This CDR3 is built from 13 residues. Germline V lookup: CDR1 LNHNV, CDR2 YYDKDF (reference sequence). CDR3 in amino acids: CATSSGGRNEQFF. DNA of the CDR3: TGTGCCACCAGCAGCGGGGGGCGCAATGAGCAGTTCTTC.

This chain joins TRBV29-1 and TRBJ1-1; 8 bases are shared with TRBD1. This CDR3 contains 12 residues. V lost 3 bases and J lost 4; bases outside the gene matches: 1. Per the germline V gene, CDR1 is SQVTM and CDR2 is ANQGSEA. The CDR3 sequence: CSVDRGPTEAFF. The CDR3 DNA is TGCAGCGTTGACAGGGGGCCCACTGAAGCTTTCTTT.

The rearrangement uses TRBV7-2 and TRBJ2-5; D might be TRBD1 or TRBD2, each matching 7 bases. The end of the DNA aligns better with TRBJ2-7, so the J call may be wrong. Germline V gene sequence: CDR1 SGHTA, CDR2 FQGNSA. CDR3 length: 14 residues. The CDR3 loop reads CASSFYQGEGEQYF. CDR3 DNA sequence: TGTGCCAGCAGCTTCTATCAGGGGGAGGGCGAGCAGTACTTC.

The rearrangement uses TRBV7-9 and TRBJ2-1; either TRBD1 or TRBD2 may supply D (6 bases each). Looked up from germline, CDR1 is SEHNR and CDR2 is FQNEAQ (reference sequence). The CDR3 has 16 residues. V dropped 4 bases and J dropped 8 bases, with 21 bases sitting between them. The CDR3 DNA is TGTGCCAGCAGCTCCCGCACAGGGACTGTCTATGATGAGCAGTTCTTC. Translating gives CASSSRTGTVYDEQFF.

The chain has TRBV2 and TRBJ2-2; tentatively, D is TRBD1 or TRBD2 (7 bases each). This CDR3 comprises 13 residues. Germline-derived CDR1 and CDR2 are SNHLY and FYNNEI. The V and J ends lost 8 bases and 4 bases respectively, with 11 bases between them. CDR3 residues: CASQGEGTGELFF. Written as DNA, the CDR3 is TGTGCCAGCCAGGGGGAGGGCACCGGGGAGCTGTTTTTT.

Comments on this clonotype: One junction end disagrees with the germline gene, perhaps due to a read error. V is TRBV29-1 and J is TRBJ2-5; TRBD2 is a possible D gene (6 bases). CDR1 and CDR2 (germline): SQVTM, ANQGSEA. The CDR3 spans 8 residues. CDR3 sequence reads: CSVDSRGF. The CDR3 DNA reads TGCAGCGTTGACTCCCGGGGGTTC. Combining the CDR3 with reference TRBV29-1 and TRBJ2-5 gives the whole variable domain SAVISQKPSRDICQRGTSLTIQCQVDSQVTMMFWYRQQPGQSLTLIATANQGSEATYESGFVIDKFPISRPNLTFSTLTVSNMSPEDSSIYLCSVDSRGFGPGTRLLVL.

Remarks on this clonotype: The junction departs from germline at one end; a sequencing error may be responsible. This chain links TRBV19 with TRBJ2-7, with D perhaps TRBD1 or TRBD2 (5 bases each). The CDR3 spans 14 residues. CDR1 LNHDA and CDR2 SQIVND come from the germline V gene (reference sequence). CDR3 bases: TGTGCCGGTAGCGTGGGACGGAGCTCCTACGAGCAGTACTTC. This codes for CAGSVGRSSYEQYF.